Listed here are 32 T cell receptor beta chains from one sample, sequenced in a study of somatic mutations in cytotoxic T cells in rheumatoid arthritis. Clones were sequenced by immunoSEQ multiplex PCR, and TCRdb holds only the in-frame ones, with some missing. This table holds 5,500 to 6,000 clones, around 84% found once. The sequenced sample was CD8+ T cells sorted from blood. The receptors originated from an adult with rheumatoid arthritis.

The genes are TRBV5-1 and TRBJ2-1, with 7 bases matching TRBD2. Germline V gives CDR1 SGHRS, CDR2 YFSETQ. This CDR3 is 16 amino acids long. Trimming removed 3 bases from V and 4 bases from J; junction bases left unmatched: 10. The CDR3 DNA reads TGCGCCAGCAGCTCCCCAGGCGAGCGGGATTACAATGAGCAGTTCTTC. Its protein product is CASSSPGERDYNEQFF. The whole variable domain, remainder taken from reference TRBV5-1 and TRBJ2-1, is KAGVTQTPRYLIKTRGQQVTLSCSPISGHRSVSWYQQTPGQGLQFLFEYFSETQRNKGNFPGRFSGRQFSNSRSEMNVSTLELGDSALYLCASSSPGERDYNEQFFGPGTRLTVL.

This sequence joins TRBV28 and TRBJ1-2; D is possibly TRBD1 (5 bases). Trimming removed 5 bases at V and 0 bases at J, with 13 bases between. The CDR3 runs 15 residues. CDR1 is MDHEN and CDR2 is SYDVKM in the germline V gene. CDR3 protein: CASSKGLLPNYGYTF. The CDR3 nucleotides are TGTGCCAGCAGTAAGGGGCTCCTACCTAACTATGGCTACACCTTC.

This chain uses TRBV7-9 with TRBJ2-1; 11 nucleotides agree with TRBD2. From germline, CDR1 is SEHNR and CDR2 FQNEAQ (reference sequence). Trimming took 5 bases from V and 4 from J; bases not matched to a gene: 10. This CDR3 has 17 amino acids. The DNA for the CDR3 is TGTGCCAGCAGCCAAAAGCCGGGACTAGCGGCTTACAATGAGCAGTTCTTC. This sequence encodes CASSQKPGLAAYNEQFF.

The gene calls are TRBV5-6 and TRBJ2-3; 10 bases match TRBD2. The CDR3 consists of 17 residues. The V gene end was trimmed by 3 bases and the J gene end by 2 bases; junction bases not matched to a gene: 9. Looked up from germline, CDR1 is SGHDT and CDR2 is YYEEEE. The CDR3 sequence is CASSSPPGLAYTDTQYF. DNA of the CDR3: TGTGCCAGCAGCTCCCCCCCGGGACTAGCGTACACAGATACGCAGTATTTT.

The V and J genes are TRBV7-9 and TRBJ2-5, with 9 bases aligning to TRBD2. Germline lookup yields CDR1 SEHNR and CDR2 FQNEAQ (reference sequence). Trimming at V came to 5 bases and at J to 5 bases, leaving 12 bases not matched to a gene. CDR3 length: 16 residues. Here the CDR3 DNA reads TGTGCCAGCAGCCCAACAAAGCGGGAGGTTCTGGAGACCCAGTACTTC. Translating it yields CASSPTKREVLETQYF.

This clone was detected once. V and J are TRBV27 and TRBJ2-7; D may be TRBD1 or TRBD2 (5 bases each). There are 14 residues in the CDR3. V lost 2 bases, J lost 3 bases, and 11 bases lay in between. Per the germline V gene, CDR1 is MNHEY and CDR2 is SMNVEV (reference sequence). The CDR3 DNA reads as TGTGCCAGCAGTTTAGGGGGATCTTACTACGAGCAGTACTTC. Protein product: CASSLGGSYYEQYF.

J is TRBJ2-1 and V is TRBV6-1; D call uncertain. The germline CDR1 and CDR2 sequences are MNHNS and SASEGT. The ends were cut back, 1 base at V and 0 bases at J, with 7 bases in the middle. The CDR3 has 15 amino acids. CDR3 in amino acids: CASSEDWSSYNEQFF. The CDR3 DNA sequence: TGTGCCAGCAGTGAAGACTGGAGCTCCTACAATGAGCAGTTCTTC.

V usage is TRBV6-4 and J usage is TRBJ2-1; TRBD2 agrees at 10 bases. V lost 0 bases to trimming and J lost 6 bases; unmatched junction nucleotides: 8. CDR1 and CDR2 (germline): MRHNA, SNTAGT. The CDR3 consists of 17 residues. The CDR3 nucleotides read TGTGCCAGCAGTGACTCCACTAGCGGGACAGGCGTCAATGAGCAGTTCTTC. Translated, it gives CASSDSTSGTGVNEQFF.

DNA for the CDR3: TGTGCCAGCAGCTCCCGACAGGGTTGGGACACTGAAGCTTTCTTT. Its translation: CASSSRQGWDTEAFF. This chain links TRBV11-2 with TRBJ1-1; 7 bases agree with TRBD1. The CDR3 contains 15 residues. With V trimmed by 4 bases and J by 3 bases, 8 bases remained unmatched. CDR1 is SGHAT and CDR2 is FQNNGV in the germline V gene.

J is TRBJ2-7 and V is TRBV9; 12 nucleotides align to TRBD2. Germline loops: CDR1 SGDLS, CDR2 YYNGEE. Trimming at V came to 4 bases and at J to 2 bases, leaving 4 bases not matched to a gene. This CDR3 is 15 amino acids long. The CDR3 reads CASSTGLAGTYEQYF. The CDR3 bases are TGTGCCAGCAGCACGGGACTAGCGGGTACCTACGAGCAGTACTTC.

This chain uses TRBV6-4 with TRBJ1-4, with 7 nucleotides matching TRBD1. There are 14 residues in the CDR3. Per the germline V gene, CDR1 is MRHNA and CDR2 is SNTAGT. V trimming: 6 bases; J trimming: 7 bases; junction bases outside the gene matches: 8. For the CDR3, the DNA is TGTGCCAGCAGCGTCGGGACAGAAGGTGAAAAACTGTTTTTT. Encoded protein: CASSVGTEGEKLFF.

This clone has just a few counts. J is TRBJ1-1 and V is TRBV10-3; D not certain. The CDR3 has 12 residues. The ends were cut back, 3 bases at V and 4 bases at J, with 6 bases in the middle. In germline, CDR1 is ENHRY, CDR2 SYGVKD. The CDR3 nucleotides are TGTGCCATCAGTGAAACGGGCACTGAAGCTTTCTTT. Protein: CAISETGTEAFF.

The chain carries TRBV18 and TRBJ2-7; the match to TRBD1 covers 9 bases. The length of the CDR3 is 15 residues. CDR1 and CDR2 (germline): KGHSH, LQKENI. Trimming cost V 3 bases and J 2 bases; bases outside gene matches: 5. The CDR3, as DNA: TGTGCCAGCTCACCGGGGGGGACAGGGACCTACGAGCAGTACTTC. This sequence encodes CASSPGGTGTYEQYF.

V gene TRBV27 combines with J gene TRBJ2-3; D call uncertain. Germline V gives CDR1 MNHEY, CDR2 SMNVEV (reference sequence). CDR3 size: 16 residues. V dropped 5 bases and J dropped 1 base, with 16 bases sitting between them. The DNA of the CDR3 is TGTGCCAGCAGTAAACCCTCTTTATTTGGCACAGATACGCAGTATTTT. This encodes CASSKPSLFGTDTQYF.

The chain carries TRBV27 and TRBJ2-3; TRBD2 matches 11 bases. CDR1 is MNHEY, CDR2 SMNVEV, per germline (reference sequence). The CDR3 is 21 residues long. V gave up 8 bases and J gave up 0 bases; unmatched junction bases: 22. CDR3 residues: CASLPPPLSSGRLHSTDTQYF. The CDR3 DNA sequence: TGTGCCAGCCTCCCGCCCCCCCTATCTAGCGGGAGGTTACATAGCACAGATACGCAGTATTTT.

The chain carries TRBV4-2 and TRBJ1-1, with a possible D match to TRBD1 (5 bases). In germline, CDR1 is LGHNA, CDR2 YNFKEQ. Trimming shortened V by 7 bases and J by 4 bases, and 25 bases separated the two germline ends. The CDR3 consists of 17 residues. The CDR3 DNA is TGTGCCAGCAAACAAGCCGGGCAGGGCCCCGGGGGCACTGAAGCTTTCTTT. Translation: CASKQAGQGPGGTEAFF.

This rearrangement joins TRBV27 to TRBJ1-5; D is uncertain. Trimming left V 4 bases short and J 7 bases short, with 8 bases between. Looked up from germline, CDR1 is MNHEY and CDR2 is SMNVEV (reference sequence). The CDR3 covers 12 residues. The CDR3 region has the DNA TGTGCCAGCAGTTCGCTTGGACAGCCCCAGCATTTT. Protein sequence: CASSSLGQPQHF.

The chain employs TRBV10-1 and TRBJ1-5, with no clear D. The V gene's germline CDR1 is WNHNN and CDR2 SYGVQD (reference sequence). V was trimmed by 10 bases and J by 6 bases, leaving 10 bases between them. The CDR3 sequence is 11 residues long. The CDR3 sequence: CANPGPQPQHF. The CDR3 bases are TGCGCCAACCCGGGCCCTCAGCCCCAGCATTTT.

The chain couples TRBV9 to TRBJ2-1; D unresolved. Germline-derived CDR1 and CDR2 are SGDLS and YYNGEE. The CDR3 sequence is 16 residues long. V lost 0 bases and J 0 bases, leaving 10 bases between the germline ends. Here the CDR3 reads CASSVGGSVSYNEQFF. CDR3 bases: TGTGCCAGCAGCGTAGGTGGTTCGGTCTCCTACAATGAGCAGTTCTTC.

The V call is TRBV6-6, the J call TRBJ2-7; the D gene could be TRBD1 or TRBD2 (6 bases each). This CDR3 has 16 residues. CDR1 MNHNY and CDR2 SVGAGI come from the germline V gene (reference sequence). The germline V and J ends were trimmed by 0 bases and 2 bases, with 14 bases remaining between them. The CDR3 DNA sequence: TGTGCCAGCAGTTACTCGACTGGGGGGCTACCCTACGAGCAGTACTTC. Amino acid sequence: CASSYSTGGLPYEQYF.

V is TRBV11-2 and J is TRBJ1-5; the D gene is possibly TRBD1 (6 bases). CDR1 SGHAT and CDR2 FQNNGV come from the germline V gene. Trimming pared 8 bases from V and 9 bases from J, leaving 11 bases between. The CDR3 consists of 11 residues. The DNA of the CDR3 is TGTGCCAGCGGGGACAACTGGCCCCAGCATTTT. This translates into CASGDNWPQHF. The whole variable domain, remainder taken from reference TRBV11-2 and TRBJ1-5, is EAGVAQSPRYKIIEKRQSVAFWCNPISGHATLYWYQQILGQGPKLLIQFQNNGVVDDSQLPKDRFSAERLKGVDSTLKIQPAKLEDSAVYLCASGDNWPQHFGDGTRLSIL.

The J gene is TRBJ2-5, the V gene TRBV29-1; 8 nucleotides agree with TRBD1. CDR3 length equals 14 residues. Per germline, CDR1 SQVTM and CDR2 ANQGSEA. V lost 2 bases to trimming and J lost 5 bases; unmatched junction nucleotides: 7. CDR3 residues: CSVELQGVEETQYF. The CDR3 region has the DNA TGCAGCGTTGAACTACAGGGGGTTGAGGAGACCCAGTACTTC.

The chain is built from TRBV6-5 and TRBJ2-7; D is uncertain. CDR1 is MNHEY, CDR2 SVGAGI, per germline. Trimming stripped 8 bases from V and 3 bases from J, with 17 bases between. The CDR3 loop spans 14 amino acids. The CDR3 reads CASANTPQSYEQYF. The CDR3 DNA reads TGTGCCAGCGCGAACACACCGCAGAGCTACGAGCAGTACTTC.

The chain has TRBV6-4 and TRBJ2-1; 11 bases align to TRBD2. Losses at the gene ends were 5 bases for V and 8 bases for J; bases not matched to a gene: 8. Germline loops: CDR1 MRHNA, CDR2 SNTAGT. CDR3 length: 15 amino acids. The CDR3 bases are TGTGCCAGCAGTAAACTAGCGGGAGAGGGGGATGAGCAGTTCTTC. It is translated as CASSKLAGEGDEQFF.

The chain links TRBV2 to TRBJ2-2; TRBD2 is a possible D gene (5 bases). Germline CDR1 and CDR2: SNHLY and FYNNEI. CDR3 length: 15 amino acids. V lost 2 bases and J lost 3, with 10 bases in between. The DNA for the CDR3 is TGTGCCAGCAGTGAAACCCACGGGGACACCGGGGAGCTGTTTTTT. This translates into CASSETHGDTGELFF.

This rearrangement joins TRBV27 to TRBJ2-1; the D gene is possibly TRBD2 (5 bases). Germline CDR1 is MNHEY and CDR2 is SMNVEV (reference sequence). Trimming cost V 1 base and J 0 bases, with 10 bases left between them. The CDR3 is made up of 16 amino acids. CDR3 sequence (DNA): TGTGCCAGCAGTTTATTAACGGGAAACTCCTACAATGAGCAGTTCTTC. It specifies CASSLLTGNSYNEQFF.

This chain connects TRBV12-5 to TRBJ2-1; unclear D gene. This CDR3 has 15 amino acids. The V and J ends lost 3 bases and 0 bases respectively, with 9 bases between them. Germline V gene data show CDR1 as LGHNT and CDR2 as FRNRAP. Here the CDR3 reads CASGLSVRSYNEQFF. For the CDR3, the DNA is TGTGCTAGTGGTTTAAGTGTCCGCTCCTACAATGAGCAGTTCTTC.

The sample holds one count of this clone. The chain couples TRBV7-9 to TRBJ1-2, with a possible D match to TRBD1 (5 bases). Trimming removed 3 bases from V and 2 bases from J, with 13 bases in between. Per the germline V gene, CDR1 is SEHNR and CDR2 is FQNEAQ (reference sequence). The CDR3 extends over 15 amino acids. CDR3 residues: CASSFPDGHNYGYTF. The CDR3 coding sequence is TGTGCCAGCAGCTTCCCGGACGGACACAACTATGGCTACACCTTC.

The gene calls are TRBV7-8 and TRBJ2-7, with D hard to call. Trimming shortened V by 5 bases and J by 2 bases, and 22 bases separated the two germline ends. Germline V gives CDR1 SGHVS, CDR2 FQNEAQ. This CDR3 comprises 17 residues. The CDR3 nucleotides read TGTGCCAGCAGCCCCTCCGACGTGGGTGTTAACCCCTACGAGCAGTACTTC. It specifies CASSPSDVGVNPYEQYF.

CDR3 coding DNA: TGTGCCAGTAGTGGGGCTAGCGGGGCCTTCTACGAGCAGTACTTC. Its translation: CASSGASGAFYEQYF. The J gene is TRBJ2-7, the V gene TRBV19; TRBD2 aligns across 9 bases. CDR1 is LNHDA, CDR2 SQIVND, per germline (reference sequence). The CDR3 is made up of 15 amino acids. V lost 5 bases to trimming and J lost 3 bases; unmatched junction nucleotides: 8.

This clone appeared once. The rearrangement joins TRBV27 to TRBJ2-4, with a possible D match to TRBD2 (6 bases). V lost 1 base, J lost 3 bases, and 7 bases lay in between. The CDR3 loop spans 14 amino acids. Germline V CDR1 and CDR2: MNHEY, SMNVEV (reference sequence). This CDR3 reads CASSLLGGKNIQYF. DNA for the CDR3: TGTGCCAGCAGTTTATTGGGGGGCAAAAACATTCAGTACTTC.

For the CDR3, the DNA is TGTGCCAGCAGCTTAATGAACACTGAAGCTTTCTTT. This sequence encodes CASSLMNTEAFF. The chain recombines TRBV7-9 with TRBJ1-1; D unresolved. Looked up from germline, CDR1 is SEHNR and CDR2 is FQNEAQ (reference sequence). V was pared by 2 bases and J by 0 bases, with 1 base between. This CDR3 contains 12 residues.